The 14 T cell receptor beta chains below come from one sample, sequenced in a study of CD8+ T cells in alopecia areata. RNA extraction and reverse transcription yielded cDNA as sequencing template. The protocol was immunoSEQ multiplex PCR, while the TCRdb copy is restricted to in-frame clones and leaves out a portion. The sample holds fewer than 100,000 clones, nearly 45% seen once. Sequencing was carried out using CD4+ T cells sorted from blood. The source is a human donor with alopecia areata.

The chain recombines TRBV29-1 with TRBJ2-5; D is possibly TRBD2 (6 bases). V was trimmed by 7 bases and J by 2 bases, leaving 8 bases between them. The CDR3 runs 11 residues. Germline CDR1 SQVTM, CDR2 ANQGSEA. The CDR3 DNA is TGCAGCGGGGACTTGCAAGAGACCCAGTACTTC. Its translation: CSGDLQETQYF.

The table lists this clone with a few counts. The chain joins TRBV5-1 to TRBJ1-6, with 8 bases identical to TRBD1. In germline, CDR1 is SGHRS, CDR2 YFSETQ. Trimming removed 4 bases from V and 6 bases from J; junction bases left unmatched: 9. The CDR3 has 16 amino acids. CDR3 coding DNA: TGCGCCAGCAGCCGAGGACAGGGAGGTGGTAATTCACCCCTCCACTTT. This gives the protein CASSRGQGGGNSPLHF.

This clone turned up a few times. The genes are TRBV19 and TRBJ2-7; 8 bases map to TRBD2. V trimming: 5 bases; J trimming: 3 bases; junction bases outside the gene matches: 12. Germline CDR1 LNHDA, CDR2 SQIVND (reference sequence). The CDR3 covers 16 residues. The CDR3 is CASSRTVRLAGYEQYF. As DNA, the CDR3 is TGTGCCAGTAGTCGGACCGTGCGGCTAGCGGGCTACGAGCAGTACTTC.

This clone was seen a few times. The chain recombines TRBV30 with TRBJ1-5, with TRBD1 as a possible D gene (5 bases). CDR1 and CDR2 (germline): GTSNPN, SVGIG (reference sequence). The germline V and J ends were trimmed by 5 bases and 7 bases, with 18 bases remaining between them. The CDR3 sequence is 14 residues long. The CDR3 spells CAWQNKGYQQPQHF. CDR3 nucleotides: TGTGCCTGGCAAAACAAGGGGTATCAGCAGCCCCAGCATTTT.

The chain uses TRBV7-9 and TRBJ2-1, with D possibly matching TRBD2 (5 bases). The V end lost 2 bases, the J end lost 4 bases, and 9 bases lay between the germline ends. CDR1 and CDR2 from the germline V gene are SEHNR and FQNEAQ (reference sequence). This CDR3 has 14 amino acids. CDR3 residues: CASSLNSGYNEQFF. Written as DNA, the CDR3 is TGTGCCAGCAGCTTAAACAGCGGATACAATGAGCAGTTCTTC. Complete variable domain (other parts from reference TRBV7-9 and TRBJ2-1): DTGVSQNPRHKITKRGQNVTFRCDPISEHNRLYWYRQTLGQGPEFLTYFQNEAQLEKSRLLSDRFSAERPKGSFSTLEIQRTEQGDSAMYLCASSLNSGYNEQFFGPGTRLTVL.

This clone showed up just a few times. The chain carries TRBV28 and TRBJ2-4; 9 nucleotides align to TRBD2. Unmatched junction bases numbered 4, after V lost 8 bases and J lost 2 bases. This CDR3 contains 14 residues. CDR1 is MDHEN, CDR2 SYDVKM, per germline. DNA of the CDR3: TGTGCCAGCGGGGGACTAGCCACCAAAAACATTCAGTACTTC. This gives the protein CASGGLATKNIQYF.

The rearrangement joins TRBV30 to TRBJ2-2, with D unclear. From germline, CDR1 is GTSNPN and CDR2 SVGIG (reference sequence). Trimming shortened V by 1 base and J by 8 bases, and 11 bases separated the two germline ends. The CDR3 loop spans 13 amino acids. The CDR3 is CAWSAQRRGELFF. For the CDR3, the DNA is TGTGCCTGGAGTGCCCAAAGACGAGGGGAGCTGTTTTTT.

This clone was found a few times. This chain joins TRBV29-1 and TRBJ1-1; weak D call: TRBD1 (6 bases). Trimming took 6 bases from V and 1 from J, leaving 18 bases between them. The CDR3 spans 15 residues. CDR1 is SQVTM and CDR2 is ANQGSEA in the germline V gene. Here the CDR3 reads CSVTGPAVGNTEAFF. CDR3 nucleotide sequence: TGCAGCGTGACAGGCCCAGCAGTCGGGAACACTGAAGCTTTCTTT. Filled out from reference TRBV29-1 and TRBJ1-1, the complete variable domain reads SAVISQKPSRDICQRGTSLTIQCQVDSQVTMMFWYRQQPGQSLTLIATANQGSEATYESGFVIDKFPISRPNLTFSTLTVSNMSPEDSSIYLCSVTGPAVGNTEAFFGQGTRLTVV.

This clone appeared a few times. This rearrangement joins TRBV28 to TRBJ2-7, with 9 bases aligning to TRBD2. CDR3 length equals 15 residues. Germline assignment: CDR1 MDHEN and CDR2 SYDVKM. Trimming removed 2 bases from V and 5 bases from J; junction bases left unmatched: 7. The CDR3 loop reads CASSLAGGPVNEQYF. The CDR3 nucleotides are TGTGCCAGCAGTTTAGCGGGAGGGCCGGTGAACGAGCAGTACTTC.

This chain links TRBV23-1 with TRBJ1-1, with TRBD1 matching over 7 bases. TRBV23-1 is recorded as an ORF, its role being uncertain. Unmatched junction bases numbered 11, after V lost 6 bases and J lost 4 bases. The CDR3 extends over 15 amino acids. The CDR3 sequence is CASRMQGEKGTEAFF. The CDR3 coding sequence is TGCGCCAGCAGGATGCAGGGGGAGAAGGGCACTGAAGCTTTCTTT.

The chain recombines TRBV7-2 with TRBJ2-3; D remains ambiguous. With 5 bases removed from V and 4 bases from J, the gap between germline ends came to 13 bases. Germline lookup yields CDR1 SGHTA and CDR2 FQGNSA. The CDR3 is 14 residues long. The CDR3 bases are TGTGCCAGCAGCCCGGCTCGTGTGGCAGATACGCAGTATTTT. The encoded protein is CASSPARVADTQYF.

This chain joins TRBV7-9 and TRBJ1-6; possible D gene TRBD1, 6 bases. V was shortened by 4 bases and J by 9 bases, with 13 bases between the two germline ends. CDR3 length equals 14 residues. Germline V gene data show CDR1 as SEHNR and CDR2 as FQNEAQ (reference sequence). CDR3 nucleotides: TGTGCCAGCAGCTCAGACCCAGGGGTTTCACCCCTCCACTTT. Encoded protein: CASSSDPGVSPLHF.

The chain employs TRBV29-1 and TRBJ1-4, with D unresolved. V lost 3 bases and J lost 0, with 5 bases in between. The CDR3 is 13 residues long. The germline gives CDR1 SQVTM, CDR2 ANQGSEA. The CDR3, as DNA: TGCAGCGTTGAGGGAACAACTAATGAAAAACTGTTTTTT. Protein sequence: CSVEGTTNEKLFF.

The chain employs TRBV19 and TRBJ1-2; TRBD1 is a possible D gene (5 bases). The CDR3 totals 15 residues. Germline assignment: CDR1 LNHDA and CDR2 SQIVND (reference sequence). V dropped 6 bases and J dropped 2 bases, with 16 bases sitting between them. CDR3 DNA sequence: TGTGCCAGTAGCCACTTGGGGGAGTGGAACTATGGCTACACCTTC. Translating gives CASSHLGEWNYGYTF.